In this sample, the clone carrying this T cell receptor (beta chain) turned up a few times. Sequencing used immunoSEQ multiplex PCR; TCRdb keeps in-frame clones, though not all of them. This table has over 300,000 clones, 85% appearing once. The entry originates in a study of blood T cell repertoires in COVID-19. V was clipped by 4 bases and J by 3 bases; unmatched bases: 14. The CDR3 is made up of 19 amino acids. The germline gives CDR1 SEHNR, CDR2 FQNEAQ (reference sequence). This rearrangement joins TRBV7-9 to TRBJ2-1; 11 bases match TRBD2. The sample consisted of peripheral blood. The origin of this receptor is a human donor in a cohort sampled during active COVID-19. The CDR3 DNA reads TGTGCCAGCAGCTATGTGTGGCTAGCGGGGGGACAAAGCTACAATGAGCAGTTCTTC. This sequence encodes CASSYVWLAGGQSYNEQFF. Variable domain in full (rest from reference TRBV7-9 and TRBJ2-1): DTGVSQNPRHKITKRGQNVTFRCDPISEHNRLYWYRQTLGQGPEFLTYFQNEAQLEKSRLLSDRFSAERPKGSFSTLEIQRTEQGDSAMYLCASSYVWLAGGQSYNEQFFGPGTRLTVL.